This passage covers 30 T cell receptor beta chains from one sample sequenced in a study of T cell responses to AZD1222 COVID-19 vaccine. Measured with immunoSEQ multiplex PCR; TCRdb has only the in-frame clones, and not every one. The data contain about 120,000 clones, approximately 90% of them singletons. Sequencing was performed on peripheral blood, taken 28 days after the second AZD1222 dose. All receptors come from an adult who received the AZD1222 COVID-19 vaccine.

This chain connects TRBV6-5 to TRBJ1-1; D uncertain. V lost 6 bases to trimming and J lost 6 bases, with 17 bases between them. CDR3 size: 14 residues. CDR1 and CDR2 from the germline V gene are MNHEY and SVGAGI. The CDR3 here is CASRETRPGAEAFF. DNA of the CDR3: TGTGCCAGCAGGGAGACAAGACCGGGAGCTGAAGCTTTCTTT.

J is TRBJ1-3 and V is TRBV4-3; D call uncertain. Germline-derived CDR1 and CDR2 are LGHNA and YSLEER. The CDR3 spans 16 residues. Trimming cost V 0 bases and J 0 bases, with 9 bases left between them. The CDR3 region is CASSQDLTNSGNTIYF. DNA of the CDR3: TGCGCCAGCAGCCAAGATTTAACCAACTCTGGAAACACCATATATTTT.

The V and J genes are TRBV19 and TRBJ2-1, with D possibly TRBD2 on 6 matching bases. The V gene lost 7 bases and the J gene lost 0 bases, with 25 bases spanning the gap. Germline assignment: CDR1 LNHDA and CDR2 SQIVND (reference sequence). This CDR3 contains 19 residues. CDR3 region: CASITGTLLSPSSYNEQFF. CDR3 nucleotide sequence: TGTGCCAGTATCACCGGGACTTTATTGTCCCCGAGCTCCTACAATGAGCAGTTCTTC.

CDR3 protein: CASREIGTGLTEAFF. CDR3 DNA sequence: TGTGCCAGCAGAGAAATCGGGACAGGGTTGACTGAAGCTTTCTTT. V is TRBV27 and J is TRBJ1-1, with TRBD1 matching over 9 bases. Germline assignment: CDR1 MNHEY and CDR2 SMNVEV (reference sequence). CDR3 length: 15 amino acids. After removal of 6 bases from V and 5 bases from J, the junction contained 10 bases not matched to a gene.

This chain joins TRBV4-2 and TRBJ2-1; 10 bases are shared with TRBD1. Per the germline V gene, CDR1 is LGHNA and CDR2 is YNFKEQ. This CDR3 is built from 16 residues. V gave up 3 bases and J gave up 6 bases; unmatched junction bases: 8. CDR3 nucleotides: TGTGCCAGCAGCCAGACGTCCGGGACAGGGGTCAATGAGCAGTTCTTC. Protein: CASSQTSGTGVNEQFF.

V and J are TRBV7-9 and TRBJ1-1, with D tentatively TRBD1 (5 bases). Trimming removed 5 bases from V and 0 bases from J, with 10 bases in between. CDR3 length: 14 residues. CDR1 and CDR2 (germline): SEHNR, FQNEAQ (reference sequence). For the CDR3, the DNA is TGTGCCAGCAGCCCGGGACCCCTGAACACTGAAGCTTTCTTT. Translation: CASSPGPLNTEAFF.

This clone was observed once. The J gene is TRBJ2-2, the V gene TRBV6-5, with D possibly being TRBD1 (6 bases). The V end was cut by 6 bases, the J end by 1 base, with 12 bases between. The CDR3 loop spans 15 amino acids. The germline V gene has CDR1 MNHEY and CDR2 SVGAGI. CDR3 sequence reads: CASSLGQLNTGELFF. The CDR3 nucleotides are TGTGCCAGCAGCTTAGGACAGCTGAACACCGGGGAGCTGTTTTTT.

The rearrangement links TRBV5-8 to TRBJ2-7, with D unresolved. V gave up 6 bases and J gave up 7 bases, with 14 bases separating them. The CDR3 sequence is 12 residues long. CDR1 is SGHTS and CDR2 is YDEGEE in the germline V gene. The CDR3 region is CASKSTWREQYF. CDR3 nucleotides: TGTGCCAGCAAGTCGACATGGAGAGAGCAGTACTTC.

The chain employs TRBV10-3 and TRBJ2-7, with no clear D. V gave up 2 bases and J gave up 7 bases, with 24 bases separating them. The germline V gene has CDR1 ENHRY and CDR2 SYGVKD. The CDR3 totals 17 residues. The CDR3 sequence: CAISEGSPGTLGMEQYF. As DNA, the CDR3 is TGTGCCATCAGTGAGGGATCTCCGGGCACATTAGGGATGGAGCAGTACTTC.

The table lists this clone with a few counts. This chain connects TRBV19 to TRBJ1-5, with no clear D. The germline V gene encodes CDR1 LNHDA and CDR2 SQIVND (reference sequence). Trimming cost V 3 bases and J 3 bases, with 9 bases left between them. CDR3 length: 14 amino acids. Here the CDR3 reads CASSIPGINQPQHF. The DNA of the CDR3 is TGTGCCAGTAGTATTCCTGGGATCAATCAGCCCCAGCATTTT.

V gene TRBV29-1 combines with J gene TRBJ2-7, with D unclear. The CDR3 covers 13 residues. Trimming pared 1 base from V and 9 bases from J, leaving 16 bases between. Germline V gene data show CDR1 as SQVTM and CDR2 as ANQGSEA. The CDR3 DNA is TGCAGCGTTGAAGGGGCAGACAAAGCCGGGCAGTACTTC. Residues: CSVEGADKAGQYF.

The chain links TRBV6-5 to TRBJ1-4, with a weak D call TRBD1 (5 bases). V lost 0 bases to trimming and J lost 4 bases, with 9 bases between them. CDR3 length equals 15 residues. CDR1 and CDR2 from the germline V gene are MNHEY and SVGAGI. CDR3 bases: TGTGCCAGCAGTTACTCGGGGGTGGGTAATGAAAAACTGTTTTTT. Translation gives CASSYSGVGNEKLFF.

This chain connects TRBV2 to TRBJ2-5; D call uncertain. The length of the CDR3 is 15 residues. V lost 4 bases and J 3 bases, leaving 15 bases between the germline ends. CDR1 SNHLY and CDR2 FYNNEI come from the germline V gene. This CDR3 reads CASSASYRAEETQYF. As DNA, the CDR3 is TGTGCCAGCAGTGCCTCCTATAGGGCAGAAGAGACCCAGTACTTC.

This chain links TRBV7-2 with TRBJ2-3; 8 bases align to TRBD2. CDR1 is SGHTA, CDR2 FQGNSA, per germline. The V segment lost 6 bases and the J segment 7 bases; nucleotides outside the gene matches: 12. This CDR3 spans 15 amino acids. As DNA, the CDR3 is TGTGCCAGCAGATCTGCGGGAGGCCTCACGAATACGCAGTATTTT. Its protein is CASRSAGGLTNTQYF.

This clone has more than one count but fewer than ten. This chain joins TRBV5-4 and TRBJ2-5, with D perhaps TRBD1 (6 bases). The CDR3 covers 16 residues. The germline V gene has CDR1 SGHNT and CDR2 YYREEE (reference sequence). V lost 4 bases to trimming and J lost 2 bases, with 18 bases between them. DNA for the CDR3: TGTGCCAGCAGCCCTGGACAGATTTATCCACAAGAGACCCAGTACTTC. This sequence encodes CASSPGQIYPQETQYF.

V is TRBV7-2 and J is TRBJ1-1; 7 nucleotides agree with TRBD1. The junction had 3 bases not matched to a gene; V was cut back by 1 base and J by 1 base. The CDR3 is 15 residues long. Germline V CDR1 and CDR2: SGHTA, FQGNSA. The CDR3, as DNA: TGTGCCAGCAGCTTAGATCACAGGGGGAACACTGAAGCTTTCTTT. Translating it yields CASSLDHRGNTEAFF.

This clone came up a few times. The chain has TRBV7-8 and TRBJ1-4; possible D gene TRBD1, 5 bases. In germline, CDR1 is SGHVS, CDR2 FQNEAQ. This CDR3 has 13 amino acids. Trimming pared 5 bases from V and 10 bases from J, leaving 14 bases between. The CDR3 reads CASSSRRDGKLFF. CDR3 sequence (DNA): TGTGCCAGCAGCAGCAGAAGGGACGGAAAACTGTTTTTT.

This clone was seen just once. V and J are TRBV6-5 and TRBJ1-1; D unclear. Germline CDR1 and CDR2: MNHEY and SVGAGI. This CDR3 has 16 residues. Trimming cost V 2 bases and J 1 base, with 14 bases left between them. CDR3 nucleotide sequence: TGTGCCAGCAGTTACAGTGGGCGGGGAAGGAACACTGAAGCTTTCTTT. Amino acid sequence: CASSYSGRGRNTEAFF.

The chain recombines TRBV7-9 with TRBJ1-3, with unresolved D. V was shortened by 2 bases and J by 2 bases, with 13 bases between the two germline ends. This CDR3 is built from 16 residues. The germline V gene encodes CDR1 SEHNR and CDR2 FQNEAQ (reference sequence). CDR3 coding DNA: TGTGCCAGCAGCTTATCGTTCGGCAAAACTGGAAACACCATATATTTT. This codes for CASSLSFGKTGNTIYF.

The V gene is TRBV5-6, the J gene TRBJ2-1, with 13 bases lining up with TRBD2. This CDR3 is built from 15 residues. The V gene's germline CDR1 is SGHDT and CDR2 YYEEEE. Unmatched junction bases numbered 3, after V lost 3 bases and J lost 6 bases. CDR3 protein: CASSYGTSGINEQFF. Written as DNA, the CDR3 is TGTGCCAGCAGCTACGGGACTAGCGGGATCAATGAGCAGTTCTTC.

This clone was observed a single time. CDR3 sequence (DNA): TGTGCCAGCAGCGTTATAGCGGGAGAAACCGGGGAGCTGTTTTTT. Residues: CASSVIAGETGELFF. The rearrangement uses TRBV9 and TRBJ2-2; 9 bases are a match to TRBD2. This CDR3 is built from 15 residues. The junction had 4 bases not matched to a gene; V was cut back by 2 bases and J by 5 bases. CDR1 and CDR2 from the germline V gene are SGDLS and YYNGEE.

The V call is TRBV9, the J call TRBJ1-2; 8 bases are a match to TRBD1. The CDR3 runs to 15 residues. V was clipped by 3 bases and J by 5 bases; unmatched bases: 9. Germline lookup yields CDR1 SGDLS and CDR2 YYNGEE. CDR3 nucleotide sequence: TGTGCCAGCAGCGCCGGACAGGGAGTTTCGTATGGCTACACCTTC. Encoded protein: CASSAGQGVSYGYTF. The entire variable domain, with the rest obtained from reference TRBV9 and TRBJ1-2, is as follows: DSGVTQTPKHLITATGQRVTLRCSPRSGDLSVYWYQQSLDQGLQFLIQYYNGEERAKGNILERFSAQQFPDLHSELNLSSLELGDSALYFCASSAGQGVSYGYTFGSGTRLTVV.

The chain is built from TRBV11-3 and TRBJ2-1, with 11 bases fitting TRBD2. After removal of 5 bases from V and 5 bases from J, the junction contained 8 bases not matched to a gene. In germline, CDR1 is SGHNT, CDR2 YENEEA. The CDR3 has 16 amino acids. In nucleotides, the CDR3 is TGTGCCAGCAGCCCGCGACTAGCGGGGAAAAACAATGAGCAGTTCTTC. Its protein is CASSPRLAGKNNEQFF.

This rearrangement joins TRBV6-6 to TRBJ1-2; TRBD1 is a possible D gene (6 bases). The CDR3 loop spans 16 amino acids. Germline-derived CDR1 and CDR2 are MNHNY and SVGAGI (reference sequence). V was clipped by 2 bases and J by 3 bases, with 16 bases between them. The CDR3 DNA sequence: TGTGCCAGCAGTTACCCGGACAGCCTGCGTGACTATGGCTACACCTTC. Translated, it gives CASSYPDSLRDYGYTF.

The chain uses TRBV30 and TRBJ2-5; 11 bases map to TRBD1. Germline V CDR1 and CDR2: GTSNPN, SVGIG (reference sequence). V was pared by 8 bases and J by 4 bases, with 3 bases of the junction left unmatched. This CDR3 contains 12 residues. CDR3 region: CARGQGGETQYF. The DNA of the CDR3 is TGTGCCAGGGGACAGGGGGGAGAGACCCAGTACTTC.

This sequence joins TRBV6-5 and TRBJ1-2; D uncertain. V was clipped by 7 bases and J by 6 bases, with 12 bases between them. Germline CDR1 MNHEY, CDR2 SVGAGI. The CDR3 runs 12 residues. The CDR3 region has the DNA TGTGCCAGCAATTGGGAGGCGGATGGCTACACCTTC. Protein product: CASNWEADGYTF.

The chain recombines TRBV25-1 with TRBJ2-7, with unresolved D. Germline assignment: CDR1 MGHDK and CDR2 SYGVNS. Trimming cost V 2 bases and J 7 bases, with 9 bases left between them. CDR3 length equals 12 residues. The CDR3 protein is CASSEGSGEQYF. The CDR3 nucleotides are TGTGCCAGCAGTGAAGGGTCCGGGGAGCAGTACTTC.

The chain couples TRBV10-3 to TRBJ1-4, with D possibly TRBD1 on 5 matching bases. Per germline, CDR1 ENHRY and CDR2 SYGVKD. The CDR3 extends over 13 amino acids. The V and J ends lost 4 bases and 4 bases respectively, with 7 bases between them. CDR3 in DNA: TGTGCCATCAGTGCAGGGAGTAATGAAAAACTGTTTTTT. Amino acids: CAISAGSNEKLFF.

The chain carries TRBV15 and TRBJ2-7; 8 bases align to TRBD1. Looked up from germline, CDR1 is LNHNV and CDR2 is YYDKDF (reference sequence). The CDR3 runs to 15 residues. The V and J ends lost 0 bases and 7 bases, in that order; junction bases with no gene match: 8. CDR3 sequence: CATSRDLQGAGEQYF. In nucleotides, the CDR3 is TGTGCCACCAGCAGAGATCTCCAGGGGGCGGGGGAGCAGTACTTC.

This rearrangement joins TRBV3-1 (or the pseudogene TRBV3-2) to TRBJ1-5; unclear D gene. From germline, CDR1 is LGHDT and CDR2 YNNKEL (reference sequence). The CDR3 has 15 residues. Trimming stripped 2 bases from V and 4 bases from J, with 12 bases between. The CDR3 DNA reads TGTGCCAGCAGCCAAAACGTGGTCTTAAATCAGCCCCAGCATTTT. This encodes CASSQNVVLNQPQHF.